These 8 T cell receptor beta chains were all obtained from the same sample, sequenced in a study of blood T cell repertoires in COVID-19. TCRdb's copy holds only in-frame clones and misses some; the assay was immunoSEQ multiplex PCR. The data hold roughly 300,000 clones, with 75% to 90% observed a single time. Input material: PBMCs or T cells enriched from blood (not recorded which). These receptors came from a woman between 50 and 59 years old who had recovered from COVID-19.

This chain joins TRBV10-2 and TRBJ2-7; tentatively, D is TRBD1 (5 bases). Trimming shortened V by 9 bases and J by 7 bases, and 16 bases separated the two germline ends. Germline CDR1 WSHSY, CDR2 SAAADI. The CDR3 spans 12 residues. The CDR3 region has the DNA TGCGCCAGTAGACCGTTGGCAGGGGAGCAGTACTTC. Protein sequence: CASRPLAGEQYF.

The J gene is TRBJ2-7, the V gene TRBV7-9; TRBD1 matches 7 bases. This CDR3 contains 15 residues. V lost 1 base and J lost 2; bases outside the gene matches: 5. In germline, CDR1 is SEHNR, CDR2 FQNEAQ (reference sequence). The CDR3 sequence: CASSLVRDSPYEQYF. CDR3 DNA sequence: TGTGCCAGCAGCTTAGTCCGGGACAGCCCCTACGAGCAGTACTTC.

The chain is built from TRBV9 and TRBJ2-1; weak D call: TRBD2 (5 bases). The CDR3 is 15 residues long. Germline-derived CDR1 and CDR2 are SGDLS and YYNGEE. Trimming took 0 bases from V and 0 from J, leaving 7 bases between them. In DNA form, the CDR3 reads TGTGCCAGCAGCGTAGGGACTTTCTCCTACAATGAGCAGTTCTTC. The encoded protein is CASSVGTFSYNEQFF.

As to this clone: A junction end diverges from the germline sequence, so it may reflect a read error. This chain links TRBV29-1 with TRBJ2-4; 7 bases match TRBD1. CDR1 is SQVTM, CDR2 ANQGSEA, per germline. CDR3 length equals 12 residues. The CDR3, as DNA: TGCAGCGTCGAAGACAGGGTAAACATTCAGTACTTC. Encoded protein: CSVEDRVNIQYF.

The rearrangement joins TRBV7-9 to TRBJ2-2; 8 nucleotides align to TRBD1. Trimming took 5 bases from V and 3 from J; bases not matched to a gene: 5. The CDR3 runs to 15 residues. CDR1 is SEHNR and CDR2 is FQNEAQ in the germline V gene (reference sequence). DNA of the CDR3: TGTGCCAGCAGCGCAGGGGGCGCCTACACCGGGGAGCTGTTTTTT. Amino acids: CASSAGGAYTGELFF. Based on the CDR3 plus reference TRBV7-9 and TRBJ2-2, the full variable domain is DTGVSQNPRHKITKRGQNVTFRCDPISEHNRLYWYRQTLGQGPEFLTYFQNEAQLEKSRLLSDRFSAERPKGSFSTLEIQRTEQGDSAMYLCASSAGGAYTGELFFGEGSRLTVL.

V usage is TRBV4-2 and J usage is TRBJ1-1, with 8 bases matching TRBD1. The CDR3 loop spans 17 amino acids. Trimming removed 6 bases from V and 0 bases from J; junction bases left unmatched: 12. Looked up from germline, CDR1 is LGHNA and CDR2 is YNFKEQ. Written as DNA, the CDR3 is TGTGCCAGCAGGTCCGGGGTGGCAGGGGGCTTGAACACTGAAGCTTTCTTT. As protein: CASRSGVAGGLNTEAFF.

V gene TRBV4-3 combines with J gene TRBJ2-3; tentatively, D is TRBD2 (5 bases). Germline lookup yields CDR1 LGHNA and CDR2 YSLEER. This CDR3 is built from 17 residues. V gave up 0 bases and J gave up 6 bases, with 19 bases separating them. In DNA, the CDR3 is TGCGCCAGCAGCCAAGATAGGGCAGGCCGGGGTGTGGATACGCAGTATTTT. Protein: CASSQDRAGRGVDTQYF.

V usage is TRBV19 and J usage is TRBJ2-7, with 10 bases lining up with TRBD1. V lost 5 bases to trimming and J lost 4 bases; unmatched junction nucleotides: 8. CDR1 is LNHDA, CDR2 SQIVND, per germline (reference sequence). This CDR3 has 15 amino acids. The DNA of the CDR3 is TGTGCCAGTAGTTTCTCAGGGACAGGGGAGTACGAGCAGTACTTC. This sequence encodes CASSFSGTGEYEQYF.